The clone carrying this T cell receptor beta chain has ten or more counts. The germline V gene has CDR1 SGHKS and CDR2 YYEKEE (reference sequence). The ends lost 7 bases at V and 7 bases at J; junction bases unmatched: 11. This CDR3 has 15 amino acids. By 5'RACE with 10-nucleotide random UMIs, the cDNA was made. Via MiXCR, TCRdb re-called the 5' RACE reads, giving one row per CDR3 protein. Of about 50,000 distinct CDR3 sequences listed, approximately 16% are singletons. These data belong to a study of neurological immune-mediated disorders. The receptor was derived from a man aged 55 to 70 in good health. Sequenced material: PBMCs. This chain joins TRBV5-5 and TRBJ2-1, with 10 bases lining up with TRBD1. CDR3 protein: CASYPGTGAQNEQFF. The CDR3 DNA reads TGTGCCAGCTACCCCGGGACAGGGGCGCAGAATGAGCAGTTCTTC.